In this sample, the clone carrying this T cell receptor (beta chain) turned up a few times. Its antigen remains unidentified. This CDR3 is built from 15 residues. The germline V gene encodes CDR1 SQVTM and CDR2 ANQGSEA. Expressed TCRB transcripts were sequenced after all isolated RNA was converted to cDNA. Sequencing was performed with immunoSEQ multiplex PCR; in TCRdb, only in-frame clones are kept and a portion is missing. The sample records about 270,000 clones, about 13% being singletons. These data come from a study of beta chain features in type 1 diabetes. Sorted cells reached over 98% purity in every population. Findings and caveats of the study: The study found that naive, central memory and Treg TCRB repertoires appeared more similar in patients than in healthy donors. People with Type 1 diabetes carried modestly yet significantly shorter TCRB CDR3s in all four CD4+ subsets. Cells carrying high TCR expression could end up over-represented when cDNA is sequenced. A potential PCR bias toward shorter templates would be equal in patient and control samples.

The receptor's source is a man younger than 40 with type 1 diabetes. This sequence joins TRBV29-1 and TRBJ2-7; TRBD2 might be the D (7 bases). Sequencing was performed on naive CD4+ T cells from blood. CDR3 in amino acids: CTRGAKDRRTYEQYF. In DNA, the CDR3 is TGCACCCGGGGGGCCAAAGATAGAAGAACCTACGAGCAGTACTTC.